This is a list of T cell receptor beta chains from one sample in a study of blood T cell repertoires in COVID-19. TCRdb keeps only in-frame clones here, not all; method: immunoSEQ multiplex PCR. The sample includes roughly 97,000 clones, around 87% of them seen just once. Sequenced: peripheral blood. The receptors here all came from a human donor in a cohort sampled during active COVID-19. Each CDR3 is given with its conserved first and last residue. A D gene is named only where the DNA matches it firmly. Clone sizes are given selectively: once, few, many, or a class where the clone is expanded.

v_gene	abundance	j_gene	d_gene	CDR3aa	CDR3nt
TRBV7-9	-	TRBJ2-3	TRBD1	CASSLGTGQQYF	TGTGCCAGCAGCCTTGGGACAGGGCAGCAGTATTTT
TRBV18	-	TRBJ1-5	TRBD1	CASSQQMTGSNQPQHF	TGTGCCAGCTCCCAACAAATGACAGGGAGCAATCAGCCCCAGCATTTT
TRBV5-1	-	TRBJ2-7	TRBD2	CASRHAGSGGRSFEQYF	TGCGCCAGCAGACATGCGGGGTCGGGAGGCCGTTCTTTTGAGCAGTACTTC
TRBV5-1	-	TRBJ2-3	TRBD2	CASTDLAENTDTQYF	TGCGCCAGCACGGATCTAGCGGAAAACACAGATACGCAGTATTTT
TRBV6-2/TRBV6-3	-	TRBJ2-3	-	CASSADSYGTDTQYF	TGTGCCAGCAGCGCGGACAGCTACGGCACAGATACGCAGTATTTT
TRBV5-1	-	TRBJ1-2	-	CASRPTGTPNYGYTF	TGCGCCAGCAGACCGACAGGAACGCCAAACTATGGCTACACCTTC
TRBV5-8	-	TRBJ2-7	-	CASSLGGFYEQYF	TGTGCCAGCAGCTTGGGCGGCTTCTACGAGCAGTACTTC
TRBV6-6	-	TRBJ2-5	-	CASSTYRDLGETQYF	TGTGCCAGCAGTACCTACAGGGATTTAGGAGAGACCCAGTACTTC
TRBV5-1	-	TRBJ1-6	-	CASSTVTGGGSPLHF	TGCGCCAGCAGCACAGTAACCGGGGGGGGGTCACCCCTCCACTTT
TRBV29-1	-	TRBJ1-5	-	CSVQNAGDQPQHF	TGCAGCGTTCAAAATGCAGGGGATCAGCCCCAGCATTTT
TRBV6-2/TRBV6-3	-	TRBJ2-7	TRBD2	CASSKPGLAVFSSYEQYF	TGTGCCAGCAGTAAACCGGGACTAGCGGTTTTCAGCTCCTACGAGCAGTACTTC
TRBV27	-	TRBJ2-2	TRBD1	CASSLMTGGTGELFF	TGTGCCAGCAGTCTCATGACAGGGGGCACCGGGGAGCTGTTTTTT
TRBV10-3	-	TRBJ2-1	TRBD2	CAISESRGGRGYNEQFF	TGTGCCATCAGTGAGTCACGGGGCGGGAGAGGGTATAATGAGCAGTTCTTC
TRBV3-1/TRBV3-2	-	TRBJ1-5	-	CASSQQDYWGNQPQHF	TGTGCCAGCAGCCAACAAGACTACTGGGGCAATCAGCCCCAGCATTTT
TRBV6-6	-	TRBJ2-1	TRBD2	CASSGTRSYNEQFF	TGTGCCAGCAGTGGGACTAGGTCCTACAATGAGCAGTTCTTC
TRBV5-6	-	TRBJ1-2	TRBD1	CASSTTGGAGYTF	TGTGCCAGCAGCACGACAGGGGGCGCGGGCTACACCTTC
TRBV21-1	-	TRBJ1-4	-	CASSMGLVANEKLFF	TGTGCCAGCAGCATGGGGCTGGTGGCTAATGAAAAACTGTTTTTT
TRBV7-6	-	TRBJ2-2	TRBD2	CASSLLLAGGPGTGELFF	TGTGCCAGCAGCCTCCTCCTAGCGGGAGGGCCGGGGACCGGGGAGCTGTTTTTT
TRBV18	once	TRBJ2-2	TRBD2	CASSPSGRNTGELFF	TGTGCCAGCTCACCTAGCGGGAGGAACACCGGGGAGCTGTTTTTT
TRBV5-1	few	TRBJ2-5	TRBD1	CASSQGARETQYF	TGCGCCAGCAGCCAGGGGGCGCGGGAGACCCAGTACTTC
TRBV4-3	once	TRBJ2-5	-	CASSQDLRTVGSETQYF	TGCGCCAGCAGCCAAGATCTTAGGACAGTGGGGTCTGAGACCCAGTACTTC
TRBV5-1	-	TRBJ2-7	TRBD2	CASSPVWDYNSYEQYF	TGCGCCAGCAGCCCGGTCTGGGACTACAACTCCTACGAGCAGTACTTC
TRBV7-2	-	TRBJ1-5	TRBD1	CASSGTAGGLGPQHF	TGTGCCAGCAGCGGTACCGCAGGGGGCTTAGGGCCCCAGCATTTT
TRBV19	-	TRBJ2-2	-	CASSRISIRGDTGELFF	TGTGCCAGTAGTAGAATCTCAATCAGGGGGGACACCGGGGAGCTGTTTTTT
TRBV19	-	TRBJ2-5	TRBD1	CASTGQGLETQYF	TGTGCCAGTACGGGACAGGGGTTGGAGACCCAGTACTTC
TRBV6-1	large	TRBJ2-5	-	CASSDRVAETQYF	TGTGCCAGCAGTGATCGGGTCGCAGAGACCCAGTACTTC
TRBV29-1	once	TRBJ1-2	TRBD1	CSGSRDRVDGYTF	TGCAGCGGGAGCCGGGACAGGGTAGATGGCTACACCTTC
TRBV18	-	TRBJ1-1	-	CASSTARGENTEAFF	TGTGCCAGCTCAACCGCCCGGGGGGAGAACACTGAAGCTTTCTTT
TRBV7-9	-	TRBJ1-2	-	CASSLGGGLLRGYTF	TGTGCCAGCAGCTTAGGGGGAGGCCTCCTCCGGGGCTACACCTTC
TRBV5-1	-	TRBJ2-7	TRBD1	CASSLGTGGFHEQYF	TGCGCCAGCAGCTTGGGGACAGGGGGCTTCCACGAGCAGTACTTC
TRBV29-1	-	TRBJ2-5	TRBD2	CSVGESGSGETQYF	TGCAGCGTTGGGGAAAGCGGGAGCGGGGAGACCCAGTACTTC
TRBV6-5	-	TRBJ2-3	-	CASSYSPSRTDTQYF	TGTGCCAGCAGTTACTCCCCGTCCCGCACAGATACGCAGTATTTT
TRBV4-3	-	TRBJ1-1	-	CASSQDVGAIQGAFF	TGCGCCAGCAGCCAAGACGTAGGGGCGATTCAGGGAGCTTTCTTT
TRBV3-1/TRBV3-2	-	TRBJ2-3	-	CASSFQGTDTQYF	TGTGCCAGCAGCTTCCAGGGCACAGATACGCAGTATTTT
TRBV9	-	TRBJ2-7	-	CASSPGLSYEQYF	TGTGCCAGCAGCCCAGGACTCTCCTACGAGCAGTACTTC
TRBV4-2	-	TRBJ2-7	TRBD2	CASSQGWTSGRDYEQYF	TGTGCCAGCAGCCAAGGATGGACTAGCGGGAGGGATTACGAGCAGTACTTC
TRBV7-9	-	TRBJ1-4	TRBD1	CASSLDRQGTGEKLFF	TGTGCCAGCAGCTTAGATAGACAGGGGACAGGCGAAAAACTGTTTTTT
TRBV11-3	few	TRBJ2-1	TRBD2	CASSASGTGLGEQFF	TGTGCCAGCAGCGCTAGCGGGACTGGACTGGGTGAGCAGTTCTTC
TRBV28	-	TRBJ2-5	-	CASSPQLAGETQYF	TGTGCCAGCAGTCCGCAACTAGCCGGAGAGACCCAGTACTTC
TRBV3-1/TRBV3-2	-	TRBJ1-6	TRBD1	CASSLRDRENSPLHF	TGTGCCAGCAGCCTTCGGGACAGGGAAAATTCACCCCTCCACTTT
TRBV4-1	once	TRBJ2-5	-	CASSQALGVLGTQYF	TGCGCCAGCAGCCAAGCCCTCGGGGTCCTGGGGACCCAGTACTTC
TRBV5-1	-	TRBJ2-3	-	CASSGRGATDTQYF	TGCGCCAGCAGCGGTAGAGGAGCAACAGATACGCAGTATTTT
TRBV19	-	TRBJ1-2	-	CASTLWGVAKRGYTF	TGTGCCAGTACTTTATGGGGGGTCGCAAAGCGTGGCTACACCTTC
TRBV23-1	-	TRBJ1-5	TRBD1	CASSRDRDCSNQPQHF	TGCGCCAGCAGTCGGGACAGGGATTGTAGCAATCAGCCCCAGCATTTT
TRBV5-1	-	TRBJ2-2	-	CASSPARGTNTGELFF	TGCGCCAGCAGCCCGGCCCGGGGGACGAACACCGGGGAGCTGTTTTTT
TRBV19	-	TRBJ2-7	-	CASSPRMAVAAYF	TGTGCCAGTAGCCCTCGGATGGCGGTGGCGGCGTACTTC
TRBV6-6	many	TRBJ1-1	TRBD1	CASSSRTGLNTEAFF	TGTGCCAGCAGTTCCAGGACAGGCCTTAACACTGAAGCTTTCTTT
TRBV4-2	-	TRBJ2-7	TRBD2	CASSQPRSLAGDYYEQYF	TGTGCCAGCAGCCAGCCAAGATCACTAGCGGGAGACTACTACGAGCAGTACTTC
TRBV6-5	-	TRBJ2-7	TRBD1	CASAIGQVSSYEQYF	TGTGCCAGCGCTATAGGACAGGTCAGCTCCTACGAGCAGTACTTC
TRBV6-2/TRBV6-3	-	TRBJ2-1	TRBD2	CASSYPGTSGSNEQFF	TGTGCCAGCAGTTACCCCGGGACTAGCGGGAGTAATGAGCAGTTCTTC
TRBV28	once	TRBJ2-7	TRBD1	CASKPLSQTGGYEQYF	TGTGCCAGTAAACCTCTCTCTCAGACAGGGGGCTACGAGCAGTACTTC
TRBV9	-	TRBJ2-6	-	CASSVFGSTSGANVLTF	TGTGCCAGCAGCGTATTTGGCAGTACCTCTGGGGCCAACGTCCTGACTTTC
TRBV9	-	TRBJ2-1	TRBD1	CASSDGQAYNEQFF	TGTGCCAGCAGCGATGGACAGGCGTACAATGAGCAGTTCTTC
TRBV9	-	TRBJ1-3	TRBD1	CASSERGQAAGNTIYF	TGTGCCAGCAGCGAAAGGGGACAGGCGGCTGGAAACACCATATATTTT
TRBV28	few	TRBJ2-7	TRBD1	CASRTPYRGSYEQYF	TGTGCCAGCAGGACTCCTTACAGGGGCTCCTACGAGCAGTACTTC
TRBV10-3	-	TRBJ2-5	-	CAISESTGTKTQYF	TGTGCCATCAGTGAGTCGACAGGAACGAAGACCCAGTACTTC
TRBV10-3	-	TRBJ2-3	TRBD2	CAISAASGRAGDTQYF	TGTGCCATCAGTGCCGCCAGCGGGAGGGCGGGAGATACGCAGTATTTT
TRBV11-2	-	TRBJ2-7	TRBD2	CASSLIAGGREQYF	TGTGCCAGCAGCTTGATAGCGGGAGGAAGAGAGCAGTACTTC
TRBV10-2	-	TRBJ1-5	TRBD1	CASSELGQGNQPQHF	TGCGCCAGCAGTGAATTGGGACAGGGGAATCAGCCCCAGCATTTT